The text below deals with one TCR beta chain. These data come from a study of blood T cell repertoires in COVID-19. The wider study: Whether acute or convalescent, the COVID-19 samples came from the United States, Italy and Spain. From T cells, B-cell-depleted T cells, or PBMCs came the material, which was cDNA or gDNA.

Per the original data handling: Reference gene primer amplification in the assay estimated nucleated cell counts. Generated by immunoSEQ multiplex PCR, the TCRdb table keeps only in-frame clones and is missing some. V and J calls plus clone size are reproduced from that table; the DNA served to infer D and trimming. This sample has about 59,000 clones, with roughly 80% found just once. V shed 2 bases and J shed 3 bases, with 11 bases lying between them. This CDR3 has 14 amino acids. Per the germline V gene, CDR1 is PRHDT and CDR2 is FYEKMQ (reference sequence). Sequenced sample: peripheral blood. The sequence came from a woman between 65 and 79 years old with acute or convalescent COVID-19. The chain combines TRBV13 with TRBJ2-7; the D is unclear. The CDR3 region has the DNA TGTGCCAGCAGCTTAAGAGGTATCGACTACGAGCAGTACTTC. Encoded protein: CASSLRGIDYEQYF.